The TCR beta chain described here comes from a study of cytotoxic CD8 clonotypes in ibrutinib-treated CLL (dated by TCRdb to the early 2020s). In the study overall: The cohort was composed of more than ten relapsed/refractory and roughly 15 treatment-naive patients; IGHV unmutated status was identified in some 17 patients. Cryopreserved peripheral blood mononuclear cells were obtained before treatment, at response, and at either sustained remission or disease progression. Samples at response were collected after a median of about 11 months of treatment, with a range of about 6 to 36 months. On average, each sample yielded roughly 250,000 productive templates and about 100,000 productive rearrangements. Of the roughly 86 people in the trial, approximately 28 had longitudinal samples available. Partial responses were observed in about 24 patients and complete responses in 2; after a median follow-up of 68 months, remission was maintained in 14 patients and progression was observed in around twelve. Every remission and progressive disease sample was obtained while ibrutinib was still being received by the patients.

The goal of deep resolution MiSeq sequencing was a depth between 1 in 1 million and 1 in 200,000 T cells, and coverage averaged 10x per clonotype. The immunoSEQ hsTCRB Kit was used to generate the TCR beta libraries. The study's processing was this. The data were analyzed with ImmunoSEQ Analyzer and ImmunoSEQ Data Assistant, and V, D and J gene assignments followed IMGT definitions. Clonality, which ranges from 0 to 1, was calculated as one minus the normalized Shannon entropy of productive rearrangement frequencies. Only overrepresented clonotypes making up at least 0.05% of the repertoire of each patient were included in the public clonotype analysis. Approximately 13 age-matched healthy donor repertoires from immuneACCESS served as clonality controls. The table comes from immuneACCESS by way of TCRdb, which keeps in-frame sequences with V and J called. Part of the clones is missing from these tables; in studies checked, under half for an unresolved V gene and the rest for unknown reasons. Clone size and V and J calls were adopted from that table, with D and trimming inferred from the DNA. This sample has some 130,000 clones in its table, and roughly 76% of those were observed once. Of the sample, about 5% is held by the ten largest clones.

With respect to this clone: The antigen it recognizes is unknown. Base qualities were left out, and no much larger clone turns up one base away.

The CDR3 spans 14 residues, from the cysteine through the phenylalanine. The kept DNA is CDR3 alone, 42 bases in frame from the first base. Per the germline V gene, SGHDN is the CDR1 and FVKESK is the CDR2. Trimming at the junction amounts to 5 bases on V and 3 bases on J, and the germline ends lie 10 bases apart. The time point label, as the study defines it: around 25 months on ibrutinib. For TCR beta library preparation, around 2 micrograms of genomic DNA were isolated from cryopreserved PBMCs. Longitudinal blood samples from CLL patients on ibrutinib monotherapy underwent high-throughput TCR beta sequencing. The patients took part in an open-label, single-center phase 2 trial of ibrutinib monotherapy. General study outcomes and caveats: At ibrutinib response clonality went up, during sustained remission it held steady, and at progression it dropped back toward baseline. Baseline clonality exceeded that of age-matched healthy donors and correlated strongly with circulating CD8+ T-cell counts. Public clonotypes were found to be uncommon and were observed to contract or remain stable during treatment; the increase in clonality was shown to reflect expansion of private clonotypes at ibrutinib response. Sampling times were not matched between patients in sustained remission and patients whose disease was progressing, and lymph node repertoires were not examined.

The source is a human donor with chronic lymphocytic leukemia. The rearrangement joined TRBV14 to TRBJ2-2; TRBD2 could be the D gene, as 5 bases match. This specimen was PBMCs, taken after 24 months of ibrutinib treatment. The nucleotide sequence reads as follows: TGTGCCAGCAGCTACGAGAGGGACACCGGGGAGCTGTTTTTT. Its protein reads: CASSYERDTGELFF. Reference TRBV14 and TRBJ2-2 genes cover what lies past the CDR3, so the full variable domain is EAGVTQFPSHSVIEKGQTVTLRCDPISGHDNLYWYRRVMGKEIKFLLHFVKESKQDESGMPNNRFLAERTGGTYSTLKVQPAELEDSGVYFCASSYERDTGELFFGEGSRLTVL.